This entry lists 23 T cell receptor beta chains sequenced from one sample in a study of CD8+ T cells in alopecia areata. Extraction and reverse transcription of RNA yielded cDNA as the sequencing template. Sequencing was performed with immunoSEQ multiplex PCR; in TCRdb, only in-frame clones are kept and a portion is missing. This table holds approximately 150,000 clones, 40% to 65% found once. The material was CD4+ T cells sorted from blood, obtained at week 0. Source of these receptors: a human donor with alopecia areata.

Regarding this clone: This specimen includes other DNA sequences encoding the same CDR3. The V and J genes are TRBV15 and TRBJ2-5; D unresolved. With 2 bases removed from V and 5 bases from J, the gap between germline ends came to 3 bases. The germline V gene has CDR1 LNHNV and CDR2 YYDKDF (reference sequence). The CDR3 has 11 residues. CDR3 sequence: CATSRMETQYF. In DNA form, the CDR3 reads TGTGCCACCAGCAGAATGGAGACCCAGTACTTC. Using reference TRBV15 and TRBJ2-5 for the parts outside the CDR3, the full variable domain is DAMVIQNPRYQVTQFGKPVTLSCSQTLNHNVMYWYQQKSSQAPKLLFHYYDKDFNNEADTPDNFQSRRPNTSFCFLDIRSPGLGDTAMYLCATSRMETQYFGPGTRLLVL.

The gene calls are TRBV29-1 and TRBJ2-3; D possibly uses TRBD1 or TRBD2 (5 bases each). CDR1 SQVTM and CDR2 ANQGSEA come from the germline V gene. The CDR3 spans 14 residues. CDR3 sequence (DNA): TGCGCCGGGGCCGAAGCGCTGAGCACAGATACGCAGTATTTT. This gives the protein CAGAEALSTDTQYF.

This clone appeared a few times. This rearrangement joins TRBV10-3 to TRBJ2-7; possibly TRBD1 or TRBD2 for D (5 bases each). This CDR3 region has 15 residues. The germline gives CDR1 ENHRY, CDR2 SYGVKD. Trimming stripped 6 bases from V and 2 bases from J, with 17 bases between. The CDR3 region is CAISRLMVGAYEQYF. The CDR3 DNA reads TGTGCCATCAGCCGCCTAATGGTGGGGGCCTACGAGCAGTACTTC.

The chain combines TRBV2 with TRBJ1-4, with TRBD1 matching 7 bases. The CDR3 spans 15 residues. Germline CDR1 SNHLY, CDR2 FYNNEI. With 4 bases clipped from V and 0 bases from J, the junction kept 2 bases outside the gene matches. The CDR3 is CASSGDRATNEKLFF. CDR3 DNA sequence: TGTGCCAGCAGTGGAGACAGGGCAACTAATGAAAAACTGTTTTTT.

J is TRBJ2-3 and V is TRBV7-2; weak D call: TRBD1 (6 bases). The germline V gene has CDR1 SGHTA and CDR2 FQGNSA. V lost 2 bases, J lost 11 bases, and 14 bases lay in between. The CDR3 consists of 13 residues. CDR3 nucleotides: TGTGCCAGCAGCTTATTCGGGACATGGATGCAGTATTTT. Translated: CASSLFGTWMQYF.

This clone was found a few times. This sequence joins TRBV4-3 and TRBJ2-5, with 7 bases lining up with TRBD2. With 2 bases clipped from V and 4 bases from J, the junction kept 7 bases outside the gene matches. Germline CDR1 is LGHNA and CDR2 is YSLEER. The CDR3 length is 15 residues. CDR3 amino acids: CASSQSRGRGETQYF. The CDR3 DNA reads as TGCGCCAGCAGCCAATCTCGCGGGAGAGGAGAGACCCAGTACTTC.

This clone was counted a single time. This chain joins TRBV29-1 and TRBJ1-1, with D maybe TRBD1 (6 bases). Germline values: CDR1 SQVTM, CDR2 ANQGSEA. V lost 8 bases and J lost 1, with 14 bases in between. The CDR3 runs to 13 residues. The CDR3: CSHRGGSNTEAFF. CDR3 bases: TGCAGCCATCGGGGGGGCTCGAACACTGAAGCTTTCTTT.

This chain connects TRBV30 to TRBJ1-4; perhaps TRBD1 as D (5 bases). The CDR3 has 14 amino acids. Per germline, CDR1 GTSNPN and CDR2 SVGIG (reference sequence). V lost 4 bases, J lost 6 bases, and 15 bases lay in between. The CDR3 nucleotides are TGTGCCTGGAACCGACAGCTGGGGGATGAAAAACTGTTTTTT. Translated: CAWNRQLGDEKLFF.

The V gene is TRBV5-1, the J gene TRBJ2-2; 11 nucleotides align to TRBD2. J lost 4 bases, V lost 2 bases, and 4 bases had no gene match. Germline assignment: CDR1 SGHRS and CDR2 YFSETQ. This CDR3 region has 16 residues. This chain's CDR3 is CASSLLAGDPTGELFF. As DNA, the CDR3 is TGCGCCAGCAGCTTACTAGCGGGAGACCCCACCGGGGAGCTGTTTTTT.

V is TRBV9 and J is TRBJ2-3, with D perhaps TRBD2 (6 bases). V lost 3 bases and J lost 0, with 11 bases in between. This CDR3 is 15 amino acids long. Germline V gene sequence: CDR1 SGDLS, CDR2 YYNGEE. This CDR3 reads CASSDSGTSTDTQYF. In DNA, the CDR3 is TGTGCCAGCAGCGATAGCGGAACTAGCACAGATACGCAGTATTTT.

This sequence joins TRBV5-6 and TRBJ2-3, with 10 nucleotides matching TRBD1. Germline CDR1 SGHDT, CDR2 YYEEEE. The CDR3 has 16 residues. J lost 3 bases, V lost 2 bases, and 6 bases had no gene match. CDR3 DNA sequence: TGTGCCAGCAGCTTCGACAGGGGGCGGTTGACAGATACGCAGTATTTT. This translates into CASSFDRGRLTDTQYF. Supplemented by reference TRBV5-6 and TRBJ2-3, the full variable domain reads DAGVTQSPTHLIKTRGQQVTLRCSPKSGHDTVSWYQQALGQGPQFIFQYYEEEERQRGNFPDRFSGHQFPNYSSELNVNALLLGDSALYLCASSFDRGRLTDTQYFGPGTRLTVL.

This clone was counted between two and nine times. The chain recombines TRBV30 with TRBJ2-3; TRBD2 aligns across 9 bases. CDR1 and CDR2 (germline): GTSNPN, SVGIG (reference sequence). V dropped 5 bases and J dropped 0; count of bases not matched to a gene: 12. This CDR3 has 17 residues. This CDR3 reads CAWGLALIDLSTDTQYF. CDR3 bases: TGTGCCTGGGGACTAGCGCTTATAGACCTTAGCACAGATACGCAGTATTTT. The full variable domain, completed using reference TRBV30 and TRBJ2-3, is SQTIHQWPATLVQPVGSPLSLECTVEGTSNPNLYWYRQAAGRGLQLLFYSVGIGQISSEVPQNLSASRPQDRQFILSSKKLLLSDSGFYLCAWGLALIDLSTDTQYFGPGTRLTVL.

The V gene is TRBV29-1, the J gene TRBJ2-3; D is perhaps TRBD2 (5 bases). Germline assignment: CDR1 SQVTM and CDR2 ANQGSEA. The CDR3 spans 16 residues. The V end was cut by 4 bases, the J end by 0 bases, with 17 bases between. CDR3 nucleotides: TGCAGCGTTGCTTTGCGGGCGAAATTTAGCACAGATACGCAGTATTTT. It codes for CSVALRAKFSTDTQYF.

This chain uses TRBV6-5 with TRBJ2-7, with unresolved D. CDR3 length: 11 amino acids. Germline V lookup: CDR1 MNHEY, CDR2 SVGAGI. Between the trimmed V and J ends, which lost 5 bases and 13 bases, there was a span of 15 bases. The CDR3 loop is CASSNDKAPYF. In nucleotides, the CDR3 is TGTGCCAGCAGTAACGATAAGGCCCCCTACTTC.

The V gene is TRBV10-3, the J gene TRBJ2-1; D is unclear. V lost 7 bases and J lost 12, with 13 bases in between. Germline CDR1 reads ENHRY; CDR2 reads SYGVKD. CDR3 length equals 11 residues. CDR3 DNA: TGTGCCATCAATGGAGCCGATGCGCAGTTCTTC. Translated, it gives CAINGADAQFF.

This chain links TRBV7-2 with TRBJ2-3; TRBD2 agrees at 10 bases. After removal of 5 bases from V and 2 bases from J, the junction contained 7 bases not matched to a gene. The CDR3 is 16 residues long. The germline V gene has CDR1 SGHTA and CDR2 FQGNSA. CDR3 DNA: TGTGCCAGCAGCGCCAATAGCGGGAGGCTCACAGATACGCAGTATTTT. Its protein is CASSANSGRLTDTQYF.

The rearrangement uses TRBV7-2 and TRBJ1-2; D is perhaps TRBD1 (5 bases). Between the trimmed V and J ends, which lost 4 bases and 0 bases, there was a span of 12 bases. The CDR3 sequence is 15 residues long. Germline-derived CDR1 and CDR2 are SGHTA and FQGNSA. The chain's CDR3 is CASSSSGGTNYGYTF. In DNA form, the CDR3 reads TGTGCCAGCAGCTCCTCCGGGGGAACTAACTATGGCTACACCTTC.

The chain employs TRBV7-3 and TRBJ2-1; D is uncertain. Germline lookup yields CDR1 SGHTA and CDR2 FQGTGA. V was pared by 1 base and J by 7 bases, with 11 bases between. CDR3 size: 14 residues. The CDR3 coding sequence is TGTGCCAGCAGCTTAATGAACGGTGGGAATGAGCAGTTCTTC. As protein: CASSLMNGGNEQFF.

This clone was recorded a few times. CDR3 protein: CASSQGWEQPQHF. DNA for the CDR3: TGTGCCAGTAGTCAGGGGTGGGAGCAGCCCCAGCATTTT. The chain joins TRBV19 to TRBJ1-5; D is possibly TRBD1 (6 bases). Germline V CDR1 and CDR2: LNHDA, SQIVND (reference sequence). V lost 5 bases and J lost 7, with 12 bases in between. The CDR3 is made up of 13 amino acids.

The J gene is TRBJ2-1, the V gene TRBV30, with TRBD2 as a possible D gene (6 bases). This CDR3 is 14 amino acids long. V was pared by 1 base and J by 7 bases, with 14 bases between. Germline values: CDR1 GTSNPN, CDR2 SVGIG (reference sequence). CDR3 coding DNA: TGTGCCTGGAGTGGACCGGGAGTGAGAAATGAGCAGTTCTTC. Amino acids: CAWSGPGVRNEQFF.

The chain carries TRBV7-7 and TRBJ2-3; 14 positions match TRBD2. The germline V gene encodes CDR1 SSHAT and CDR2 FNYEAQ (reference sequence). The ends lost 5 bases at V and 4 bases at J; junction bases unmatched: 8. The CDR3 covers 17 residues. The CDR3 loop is CASSPLRLAGGPDTQYF. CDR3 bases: TGTGCCAGCAGCCCACTCCGACTAGCGGGAGGGCCAGATACGCAGTATTTT.

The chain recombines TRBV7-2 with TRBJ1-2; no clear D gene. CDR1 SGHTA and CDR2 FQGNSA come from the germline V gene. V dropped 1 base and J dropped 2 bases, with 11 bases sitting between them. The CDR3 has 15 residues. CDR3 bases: TGTGCCAGCAGCTTAGGACCGATTATGAACTATGGCTACACCTTC. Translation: CASSLGPIMNYGYTF.

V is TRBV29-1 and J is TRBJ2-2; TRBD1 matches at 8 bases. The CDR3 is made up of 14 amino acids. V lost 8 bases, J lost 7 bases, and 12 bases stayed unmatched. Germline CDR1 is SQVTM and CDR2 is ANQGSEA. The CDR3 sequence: CSTSRGPSGGELFF. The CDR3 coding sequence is TGCAGCACCAGCAGGGGGCCGTCGGGCGGGGAGCTGTTTTTT.